Listed below are T cell receptor beta chains from one sample, sequenced in a study of OX40 agonist ivuxolimab in advanced cancers. Profiled with immunoSEQ multiplex PCR; TCRdb holds only in-frame clones, not every one. The sample lists approximately 38,000 clones, approximately 80% seen once, with under 9% in the top ten. The sequenced sample was CD4+ or CD8+ T cells sorted from blood, obtained in a trial of the OX40 agonist ivuxolimab. The receptors were sampled from an adult with an advanced solid tumor such as melanoma, head and neck, liver or kidney cancer. CDR3s leave out the opening cysteine and the closing phenylalanine or tryptophan. Expanded clones get a size class; other rows say once, few or many, or leave the size out.

clone size | V gene | CDR3 protein
- | TRBV7-6 | ASSLVYGLNTGELF
- | TRBV5-1 | ASSRTGDSNQPQH
once | TRBV29-1 | SVRVYDLNIQY
- | TRBV11-2 | ASSFLAGEGETQY
- | TRBV9 | ASSLGTSGSMDTQY
- | TRBV6-5 | ASSFSGTGEQPQH
- | TRBV5-5 | ASTVLLSSYNEQF
- | TRBV2 | ASSERAASYNEQF
- | TRBV6-1 | ASSEQSTYEQY
medium-sized | TRBV4-2 | ASSQEGQGFYEQY
- | TRBV10-1 | ASSELINTEAF
- | TRBV5-1 | ASSPRDRGLDEQY
- | TRBV18 | ASSPPGISEKLF
- | TRBV13 | ASSLNLFYEQY